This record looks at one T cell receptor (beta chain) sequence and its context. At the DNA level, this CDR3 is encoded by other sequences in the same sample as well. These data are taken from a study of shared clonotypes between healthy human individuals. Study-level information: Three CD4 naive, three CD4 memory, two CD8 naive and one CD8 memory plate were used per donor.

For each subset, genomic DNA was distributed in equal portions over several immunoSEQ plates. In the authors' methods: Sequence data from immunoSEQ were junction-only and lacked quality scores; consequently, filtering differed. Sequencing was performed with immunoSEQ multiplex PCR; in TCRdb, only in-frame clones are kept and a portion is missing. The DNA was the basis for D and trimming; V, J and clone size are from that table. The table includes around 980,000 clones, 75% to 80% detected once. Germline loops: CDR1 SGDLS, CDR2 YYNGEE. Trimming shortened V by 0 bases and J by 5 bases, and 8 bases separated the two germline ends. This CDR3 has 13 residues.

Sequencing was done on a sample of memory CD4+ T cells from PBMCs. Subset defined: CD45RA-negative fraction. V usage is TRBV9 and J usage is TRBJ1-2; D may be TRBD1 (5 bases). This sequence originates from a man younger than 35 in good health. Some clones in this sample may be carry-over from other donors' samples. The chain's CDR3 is CASSVESGYGYTF. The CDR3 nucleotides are TGTGCCAGCAGCGTAGAGTCAGGGTATGGCTACACCTTC.